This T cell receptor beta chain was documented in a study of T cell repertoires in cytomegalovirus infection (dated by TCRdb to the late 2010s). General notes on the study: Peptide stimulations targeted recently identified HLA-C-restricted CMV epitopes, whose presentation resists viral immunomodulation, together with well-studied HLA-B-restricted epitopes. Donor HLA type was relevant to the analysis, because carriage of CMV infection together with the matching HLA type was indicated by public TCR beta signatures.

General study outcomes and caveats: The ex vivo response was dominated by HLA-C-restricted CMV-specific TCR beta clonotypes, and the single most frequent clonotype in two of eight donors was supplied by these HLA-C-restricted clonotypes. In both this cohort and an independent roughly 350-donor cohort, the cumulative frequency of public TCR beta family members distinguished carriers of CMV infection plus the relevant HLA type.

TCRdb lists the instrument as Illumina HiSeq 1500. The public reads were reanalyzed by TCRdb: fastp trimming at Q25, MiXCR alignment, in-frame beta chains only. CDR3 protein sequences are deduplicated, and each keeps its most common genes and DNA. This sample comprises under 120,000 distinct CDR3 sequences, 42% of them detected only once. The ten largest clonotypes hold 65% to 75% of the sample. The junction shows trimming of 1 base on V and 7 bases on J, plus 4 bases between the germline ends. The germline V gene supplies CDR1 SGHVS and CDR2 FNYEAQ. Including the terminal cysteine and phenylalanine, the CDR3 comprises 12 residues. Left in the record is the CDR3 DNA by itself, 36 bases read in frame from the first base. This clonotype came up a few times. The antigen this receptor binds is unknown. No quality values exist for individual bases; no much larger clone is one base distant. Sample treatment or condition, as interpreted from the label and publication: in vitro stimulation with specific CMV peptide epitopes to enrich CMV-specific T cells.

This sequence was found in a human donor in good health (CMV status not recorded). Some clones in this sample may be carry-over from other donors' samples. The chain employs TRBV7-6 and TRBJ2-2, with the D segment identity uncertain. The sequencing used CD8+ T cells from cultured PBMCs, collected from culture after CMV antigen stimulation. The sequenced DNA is TGTGCCAGCAGCTTAGTTGGCGGGGAGCTGTTTTTT. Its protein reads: CASSLVGGELFF.